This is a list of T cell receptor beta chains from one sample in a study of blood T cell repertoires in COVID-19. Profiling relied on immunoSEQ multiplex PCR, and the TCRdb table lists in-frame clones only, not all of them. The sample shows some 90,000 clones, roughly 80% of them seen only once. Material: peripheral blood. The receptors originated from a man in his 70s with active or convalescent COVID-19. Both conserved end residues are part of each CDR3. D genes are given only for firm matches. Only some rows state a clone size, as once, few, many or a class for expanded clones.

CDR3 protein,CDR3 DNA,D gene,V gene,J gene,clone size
CASRQGMDTEAFF,TGTGCCAGCCGACAGGGGATGGACACTGAAGCTTTCTTT,TRBD1,TRBV18,TRBJ1-1,NA
CASSFGTGASRNYGYTF,TGTGCCAGCAGCTTCGGGACAGGGGCGTCTAGGAACTATGGCTACACCTTC,TRBD1,TRBV5-6,TRBJ1-2,once
CASSLSENEQFF,TGCGCCAGCAGCTTAAGCGAGAATGAGCAGTTCTTC,NA,TRBV5-1,TRBJ2-1,NA
CASSSSGESYNEQFF,TGTGCCAGTAGTTCTAGCGGGGAGTCCTACAATGAGCAGTTCTTC,TRBD2,TRBV19,TRBJ2-1,NA
CASSLQGRGNTIYF,TGCGCCAGCAGCTTACAGGGCCGAGGAAACACCATATATTTT,NA,TRBV4-1,TRBJ1-3,NA
CASSRTSGGASSYNEQFF,TGTGCCAGCTCGAGGACTAGCGGGGGAGCATCCTCCTACAATGAGCAGTTCTTC,TRBD2,TRBV19,TRBJ2-1,NA
CASSVMEILSGNTIYF,TGTGCCAGCAGCGTTATGGAGATACTCTCTGGAAACACCATATATTTT,NA,TRBV9,TRBJ1-3,few
CASSLRPGGTEAFF,TGTGCCAGCAGCTTACGACCGGGAGGCACTGAAGCTTTCTTT,NA,TRBV5-5,TRBJ1-1,NA
CAISWTSGGNEQFF,TGTGCCATCAGTTGGACTAGCGGGGGGAATGAGCAGTTCTTC,TRBD2,TRBV10-3,TRBJ2-1,NA
CASSLDPGQQPQHF,TGCGCCAGCAGCTTGGACCCAGGTCAGCAGCCCCAGCATTTT,NA,TRBV5-1,TRBJ1-5,NA
CASRGWGTGGYEQYF,TGTGCCAGCAGGGGATGGGGGACAGGGGGCTACGAGCAGTACTTC,TRBD1,TRBV7-9,TRBJ2-7,few
CASSEWQLYGYTF,TGTGCCAGCAGTGAATGGCAGTTATATGGCTACACCTTC,NA,TRBV6-1,TRBJ1-2,NA
CASSSLGQGGEKLFF,TGTGCCAGCAGTTCTCTGGGACAGGGTGGTGAAAAACTGTTTTTT,TRBD1,TRBV6-6,TRBJ1-4,NA
CATSRDYNAGPQHF,TGTGCCACCAGCAGAGATTACAATGCGGGGCCCCAGCATTTT,NA,TRBV15,TRBJ1-5,NA
CASSMSGANTEAFF,TGTGCCAGCAGTATGTCGGGAGCGAACACTGAAGCTTTCTTT,NA,TRBV2,TRBJ1-1,once